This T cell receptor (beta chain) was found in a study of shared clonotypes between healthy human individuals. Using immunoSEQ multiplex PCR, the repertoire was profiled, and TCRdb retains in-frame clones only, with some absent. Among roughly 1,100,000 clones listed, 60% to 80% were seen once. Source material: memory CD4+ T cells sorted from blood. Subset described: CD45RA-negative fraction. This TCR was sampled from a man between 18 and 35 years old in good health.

Here the CDR3 DNA reads TGTGCCAGCGGATACTCAGGCTCTAATGAAAAACTGTTTTTT. It translates to CASGYSGSNEKLFF. V usage is TRBV14 and J usage is TRBJ1-4; D remains ambiguous. Trimming removed 8 bases at V and 3 bases at J, with 13 bases between. This CDR3 spans 14 amino acids. CDR1 and CDR2 (germline): SGHDN, FVKESK. Full variable domain (outside the CDR3, taken from reference TRBV14 and TRBJ1-4): EAGVTQFPSHSVIEKGQTVTLRCDPISGHDNLYWYRRVMGKEIKFLLHFVKESKQDESGMPNNRFLAERTGGTYSTLKVQPAELEDSGVYFCASGYSGSNEKLFFGSGTQLSVL.